Listed here are 22 T cell receptor beta chains from one sample, sequenced in a study of T cells in Graves' hyperthyroidism and ophthalmopathy. TCR beta CDR3 sequences were amplified from RNA transcripts. The study used the HTBI primer set for a first-round RT-PCR of the TCR CDR3. Each CDR3 protein is one row after TCRdb ran MiXCR on the multiplex PCR reads. This repertoire shows 400,000 to 550,000 distinct CDR3 sequences, roughly an eighth found once; its top ten account for around a sixth. Input material: blood. The receptors derive from a woman between 18 and 29 years old with Graves' hyperthyroidism.

This clonotype was found many times. The chain carries TRBV19 and TRBJ1-3; D is unresolved. V shed 3 bases and J shed 4 bases, with 10 bases lying between them. This CDR3 region has 14 residues. The germline V gene has CDR1 LNHDA and CDR2 SQIVND (reference sequence). As DNA, the CDR3 is TGTGCCAGTAGTATGGGCGGGCAAGGAAACACCATATATTTT. Protein sequence: CASSMGGQGNTIYF.

This clonotype was seen ten or more times. This CDR3 reads CASSQIAVTGAINTEAFF. CDR3 DNA sequence: TGCGCCAGCAGCCAGATTGCGGTGACAGGGGCCATCAACACTGAAGCTTTCTTT. The chain links TRBV4-1 to TRBJ1-1; TRBD1 agrees at 8 bases. The V and J ends lost 3 bases and 2 bases, in that order; junction bases with no gene match: 14. Germline loops: CDR1 MGHRA, CDR2 YSYEKL. The length of the CDR3 is 18 residues.

This clonotype was recorded many times. The V gene is TRBV7-9, the J gene TRBJ2-4, with D unresolved. Between the trimmed V and J ends, which lost 3 bases and 1 base, there was a span of 7 bases. The CDR3 is 14 amino acids. CDR1 is SEHNR and CDR2 is FQNEAQ in the germline V gene (reference sequence). CDR3 region: CASSFTGAKNIQYF. Here the CDR3 DNA reads TGTGCCAGCAGCTTTACTGGGGCCAAAAACATTCAGTACTTC.

The V gene is TRBV30, the J gene TRBJ2-5; D unclear. Germline-derived CDR1 and CDR2 are GTSNPN and SVGIG (reference sequence). CDR3 length equals 12 residues. V was pared by 0 bases and J by 4 bases, with 6 bases between. CDR3 protein: CAWSVLGETQYF. CDR3 DNA sequence: TGTGCCTGGAGTGTTCTGGGAGAGACCCAGTACTTC. Looking up the rest from reference TRBV30 and TRBJ2-5 gives the full variable domain: SQTIHQWPATLVQPVGSPLSLECTVEGTSNPNLYWYRQAAGRGLQLLFYSVGIGQISSEVPQNLSASRPQDRQFILSSKKLLLSDSGFYLCAWSVLGETQYFGPGTRLLVL.

This clonotype was detected many times. Here the CDR3 DNA reads TGTGCCAGCAGCCTCGGGGCAGCTCCCTTCCAAGAGACCCAGTACTTC. This sequence encodes CASSLGAAPFQETQYF. This rearrangement joins TRBV6-1 to TRBJ2-5; D may correspond to TRBD1 or TRBD2 (5 bases each). Germline V gives CDR1 MNHNS, CDR2 SASEGT. The V and J ends lost 6 bases and 1 base respectively, with 18 bases between them. The CDR3 covers 16 residues.

J is TRBJ2-1 and V is TRBV20-1; a weak D match, TRBD2 (5 bases). In germline, CDR1 is DFQATT, CDR2 SNEGSKA (reference sequence). This CDR3 is 12 amino acids long. The ends were cut back, 6 bases at V and 4 bases at J, with 10 bases in the middle. Written as DNA, the CDR3 is TGCAGTGCCGTGCCGGGATACAATGAGCAGTTCTTC. Amino acids: CSAVPGYNEQFF.

This clonotype was seen repeatedly, ten times or more. V usage is TRBV20-1 and J usage is TRBJ2-1; 13 bases are shared with TRBD2. The CDR3 has 14 amino acids. Germline V CDR1 and CDR2: DFQATT, SNEGSKA (reference sequence). With V trimmed by 3 bases and J by 8 bases, 4 bases remained unmatched. CDR3 bases: TGCAGTGCTAGGAGGACTAGCGGGAGTTATGAGCAGTTCTTC. Translation: CSARRTSGSYEQFF.

This clonotype has at least ten counts. The chain is built from TRBV19 and TRBJ1-1, with D uncertain. Germline CDR1 and CDR2: LNHDA and SQIVND (reference sequence). This CDR3 is built from 13 residues. V was cut by 3 bases and J by 4 bases, with 9 bases left in between. The CDR3 protein is CASSIGVFTEAFF. Here the CDR3 DNA reads TGTGCCAGTAGTATCGGGGTTTTCACTGAAGCTTTCTTT.

The CDR3 is CSAQNPSSYEQYV. In nucleotides, the CDR3 is TGCAGTGCCCAGAACCCGAGCTCCTACGAGCAGTACGTC. The chain is built from TRBV20-1 and TRBJ2-7, with unresolved D. Germline V CDR1 and CDR2: DFQATT, SNEGSKA (reference sequence). The V gene lost 6 bases and the J gene lost 0 bases, with 12 bases spanning the gap. The CDR3 totals 13 residues.

This clonotype was counted a few times. CDR3 loop: CASSQDVAGNTGELFF. The CDR3 bases are TGCGCCAGCAGCCAAGATGTAGCGGGAAACACCGGGGAGCTGTTTTTT. The V and J genes are TRBV4-1 and TRBJ2-2, with 8 bases lining up with TRBD2. This CDR3 has 16 residues. After removal of 0 bases from V and 2 bases from J, the junction contained 2 bases not matched to a gene. Germline CDR1 and CDR2: MGHRA and YSYEKL.

In its sample, this clonotype was seen many times. The chain couples TRBV10-3 to TRBJ2-1, with 13 bases matching TRBD2. After removal of 3 bases from V and 1 base from J, the junction contained 9 bases not matched to a gene. Per the germline V gene, CDR1 is ENHRY and CDR2 is SYGVKD. CDR3 size: 19 residues. CDR3 DNA sequence: TGTGCCATCAGTGAAGGACTAGCGGGAGTAACAGGTTCCTACAATGAGCAGTTCTTC. Translated: CAISEGLAGVTGSYNEQFF.

This clonotype was seen more than once but under ten times. The CDR3 region is CASSVDGTSGKAKNIQYF. In nucleotides, the CDR3 is TGTGCCAGCAGCGTAGATGGCACTAGCGGGAAAGCCAAAAACATTCAGTACTTC. The genes are TRBV9 and TRBJ2-4, with 10 nucleotides matching TRBD2. The CDR3 is 18 amino acids. V was pared by 0 bases and J by 0 bases, with 6 bases of the junction left unmatched. CDR1 is SGDLS, CDR2 YYNGEE, per germline. Using reference TRBV9 and TRBJ2-4 for the parts outside the CDR3, the full variable domain is DSGVTQTPKHLITATGQRVTLRCSPRSGDLSVYWYQQSLDQGLQFLIQYYNGEERAKGNILERFSAQQFPDLHSELNLSSLELGDSALYFCASSVDGTSGKAKNIQYFGAGTRLSVL.

This clonotype was found many times. The CDR3 nucleotides are TGTGCCAGCAGCCTGCCTCCTAGGAACAATGAGCAGTTCTTC. It encodes CASSLPPRNNEQFF. The chain links TRBV7-2 to TRBJ2-1, with D hard to call. V was trimmed by 5 bases and J by 5 bases, leaving 13 bases between them. The CDR3 is 14 amino acids. Germline values: CDR1 SGHTA, CDR2 FQGNSA.

This clonotype was observed many times. The chain is built from TRBV12-5 and TRBJ2-7; 9 bases fit TRBD1. The CDR3 has 18 residues. V shed 2 bases, J shed 6 bases, and the junction held 17 bases outside the gene matches. The germline V gene has CDR1 LGHNT and CDR2 FRNRAP. CDR3 coding DNA: TGTGCTAGTGGTTTGCTCCCACCGGGACAGGGCCACCTTACCGAGCAGTACGTC. The encoded protein is CASGLLPPGQGHLTEQYV.

This clonotype was detected ten times or more. The chain carries TRBV11-2 and TRBJ2-2; D unclear. The germline V and J ends were trimmed by 5 bases and 2 bases, with 18 bases remaining between them. This CDR3 contains 17 residues. Germline V gene lookup returns CDR1 SGHAT and CDR2 FQNNGV. The DNA for the CDR3 is TGTGCCAGCAGCGCCCCCGTAGCAGCCGTAAACACCGGGGAGCTGTTTTTT. Amino acids: CASSAPVAAVNTGELFF.

The gene calls are TRBV5-1 and TRBJ2-5, with 10 bases matching TRBD1. The CDR3 contains 15 residues. CDR1 and CDR2 (germline): SGHRS, YFSETQ. V gave up 4 bases and J gave up 5 bases; unmatched junction bases: 8. CDR3: CASSLDRGLSETQYF. The CDR3 bases are TGCGCCAGCAGCCTCGACAGGGGGCTTTCCGAGACCCAGTACTTC.

The chain has TRBV7-2 and TRBJ2-3; 7 bases agree with TRBD2. Trimming cost V 5 bases and J 9 bases; bases outside gene matches: 14. The CDR3 length is 15 residues. Germline lookup yields CDR1 SGHTA and CDR2 FQGNSA. CDR3 sequence reads: CASSPWGRAEGTQYF. In nucleotides, the CDR3 is TGTGCCAGCAGCCCATGGGGGAGGGCGGAGGGAACGCAGTATTTT.

At least ten counts were recorded for this clonotype. V gene TRBV6-5 combines with J gene TRBJ2-7; no reliable D call. V was shortened by 2 bases and J by 0 bases, with 11 bases between the two germline ends. The CDR3 is made up of 15 amino acids. The germline V gene has CDR1 MNHEY and CDR2 SVGAGI. Written as DNA, the CDR3 is TGTGCCAGCAGTTACGGGCCAGGAGTCTCCTACGAGCAGTACTTC. Amino acids: CASSYGPGVSYEQYF.

The sample holds many counts of this clonotype. V and J are TRBV5-5 and TRBJ2-7, with 13 bases aligning to TRBD2. Germline V CDR1 and CDR2: SGHKS, YYEKEE (reference sequence). J gave up 3 bases and V 4 bases, and 1 base lay outside the gene matches. This CDR3 comprises 14 residues. The CDR3 nucleotides are TGTGCCAGCAGCCGGACTAGCGGGAGCTACGAGCAGTACGTC. This gives the protein CASSRTSGSYEQYV.

This clonotype was counted ten times or more. The chain is built from TRBV12-3 or TRBV12-4 and TRBJ1-5; possible D gene TRBD1, 6 bases. CDR3 length equals 13 residues. The CDR3 nucleotides are TGTGCTACTACACGGGGGGCCCGCCAGCCCCAGCATTTT. Residues: CATTRGARQPQHF.

This clonotype was observed at least ten times. This chain connects TRBV11-2 to TRBJ1-2; 7 nucleotides line up with TRBD1. The CDR3 is 16 residues long. Germline CDR1 SGHAT, CDR2 FQNNGV. The ends lost 4 bases at V and 4 bases at J; junction bases unmatched: 12. This chain's CDR3 is CASSWGRGQISYGYTF. CDR3 nucleotide sequence: TGTGCCAGCAGCTGGGGAAGGGGACAGATATCCTATGGCTACACCTTC.

The sample holds many counts of this clonotype. V is TRBV12-3 or TRBV12-4 and J is TRBJ1-4, with TRBD1 as a possible D gene (6 bases). Deletions cut 7 bases from V and 8 bases from J, with 11 bases between. The CDR3 contains 12 residues. In DNA form, the CDR3 reads TGTGCCAGCAAGCAGGGGAGGGAAAAACTGTTTTTT. Translating it yields CASKQGREKLFF.